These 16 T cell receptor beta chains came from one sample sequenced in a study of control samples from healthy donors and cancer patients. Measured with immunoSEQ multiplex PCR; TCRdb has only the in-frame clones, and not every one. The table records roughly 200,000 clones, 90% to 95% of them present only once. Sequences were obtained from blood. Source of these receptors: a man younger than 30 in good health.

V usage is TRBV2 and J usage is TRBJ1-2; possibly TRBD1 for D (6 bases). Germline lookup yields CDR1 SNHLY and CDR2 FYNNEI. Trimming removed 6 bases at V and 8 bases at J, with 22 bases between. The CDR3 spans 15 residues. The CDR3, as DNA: TGTGCCAGCAGCGTCATGGCAGGGACAACTGAAGGCTACACCTTC. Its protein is CASSVMAGTTEGYTF.

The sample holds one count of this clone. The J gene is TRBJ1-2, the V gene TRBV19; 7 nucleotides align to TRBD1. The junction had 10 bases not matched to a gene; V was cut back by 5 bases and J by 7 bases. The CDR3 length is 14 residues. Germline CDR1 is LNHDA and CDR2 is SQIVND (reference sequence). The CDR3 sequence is CASSPPQDRSGYTF. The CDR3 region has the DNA TGTGCCAGTAGTCCCCCCCAGGACAGGTCTGGCTACACCTTC.

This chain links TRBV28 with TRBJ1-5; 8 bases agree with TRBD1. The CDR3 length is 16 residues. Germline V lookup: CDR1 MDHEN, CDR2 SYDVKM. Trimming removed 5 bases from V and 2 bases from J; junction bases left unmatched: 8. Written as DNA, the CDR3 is TGTGCCAGCAGTAGTCATCAGGGGGCACGCAATCAGCCCCAGCATTTT. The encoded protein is CASSSHQGARNQPQHF.

This CDR3 is CASGFTLQGRRYEQYF. For the CDR3, the DNA is TGTGCTAGTGGTTTTACGCTACAGGGCCGACGCTACGAGCAGTACTTC. The chain has TRBV12-5 and TRBJ2-7, with D tentatively TRBD1 (6 bases). Germline loops: CDR1 LGHNT, CDR2 FRNRAP. There are 16 residues in the CDR3. V was shortened by 3 bases and J by 3 bases, with 18 bases between the two germline ends.

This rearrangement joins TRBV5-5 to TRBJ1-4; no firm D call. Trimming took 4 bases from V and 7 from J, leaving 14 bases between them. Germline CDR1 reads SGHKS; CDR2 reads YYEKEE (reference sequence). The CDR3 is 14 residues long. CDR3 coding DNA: TGTGCCAGCAGCCCCAGGAGCTACGCTGAAAAACTGTTTTTT. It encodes CASSPRSYAEKLFF.

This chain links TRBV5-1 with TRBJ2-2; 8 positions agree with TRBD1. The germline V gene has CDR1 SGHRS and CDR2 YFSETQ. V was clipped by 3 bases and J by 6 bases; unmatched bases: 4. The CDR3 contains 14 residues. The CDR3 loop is CASSSTGDAGELFF. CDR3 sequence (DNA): TGCGCCAGCAGCTCGACAGGGGACGCCGGGGAGCTGTTTTTT. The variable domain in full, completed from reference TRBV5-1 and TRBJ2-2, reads KAGVTQTPRYLIKTRGQQVTLSCSPISGHRSVSWYQQTPGQGLQFLFEYFSETQRNKGNFPGRFSGRQFSNSRSEMNVSTLELGDSALYLCASSSTGDAGELFFGEGSRLTVL.

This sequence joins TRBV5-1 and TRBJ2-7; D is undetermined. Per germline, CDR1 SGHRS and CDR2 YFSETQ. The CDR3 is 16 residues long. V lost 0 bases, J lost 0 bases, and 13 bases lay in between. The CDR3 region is CASSLGRGESSYEQYF. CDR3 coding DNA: TGCGCCAGCAGCTTGGGCCGTGGAGAGAGCTCCTACGAGCAGTACTTC. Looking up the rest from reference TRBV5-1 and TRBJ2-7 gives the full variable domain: KAGVTQTPRYLIKTRGQQVTLSCSPISGHRSVSWYQQTPGQGLQFLFEYFSETQRNKGNFPGRFSGRQFSNSRSEMNVSTLELGDSALYLCASSLGRGESSYEQYFGPGTRLTVT.

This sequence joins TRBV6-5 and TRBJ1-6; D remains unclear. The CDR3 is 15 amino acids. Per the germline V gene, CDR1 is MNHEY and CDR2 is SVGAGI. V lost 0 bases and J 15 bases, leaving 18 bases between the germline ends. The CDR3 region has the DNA TGTGCCAGCAGTTACTCGGTACTGGTGCCATATCACCTCCACTTT. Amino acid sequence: CASSYSVLVPYHLHF.

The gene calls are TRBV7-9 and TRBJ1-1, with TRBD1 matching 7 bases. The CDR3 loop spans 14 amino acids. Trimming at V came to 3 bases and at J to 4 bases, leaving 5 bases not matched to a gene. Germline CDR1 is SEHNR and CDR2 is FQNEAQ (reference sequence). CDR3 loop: CASSFVGQSTEAFF. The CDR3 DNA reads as TGTGCCAGCAGCTTTGTGGGACAGAGCACTGAAGCTTTCTTT.

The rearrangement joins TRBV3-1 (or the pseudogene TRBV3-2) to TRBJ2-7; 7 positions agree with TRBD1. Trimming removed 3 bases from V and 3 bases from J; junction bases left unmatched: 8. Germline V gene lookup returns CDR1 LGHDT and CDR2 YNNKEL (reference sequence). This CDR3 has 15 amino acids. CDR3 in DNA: TGTGCCAGCAGCCAGAGCGACAGGGCCCTCTACGAGCAGTACTTC. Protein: CASSQSDRALYEQYF.

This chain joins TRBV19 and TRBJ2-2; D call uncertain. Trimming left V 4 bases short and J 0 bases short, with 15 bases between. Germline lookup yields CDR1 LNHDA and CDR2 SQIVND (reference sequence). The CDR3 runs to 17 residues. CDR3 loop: CASSSQLLETNTGELFF. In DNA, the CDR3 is TGTGCCAGTAGTAGCCAACTACTGGAAACGAACACCGGGGAGCTGTTTTTT.

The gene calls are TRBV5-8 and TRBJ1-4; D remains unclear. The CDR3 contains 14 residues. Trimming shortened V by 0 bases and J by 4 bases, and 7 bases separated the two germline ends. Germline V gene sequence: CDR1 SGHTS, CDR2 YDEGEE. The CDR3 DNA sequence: TGTGCCAGCAGCTTGGACCCACATAATGAAAAACTGTTTTTT. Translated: CASSLDPHNEKLFF.

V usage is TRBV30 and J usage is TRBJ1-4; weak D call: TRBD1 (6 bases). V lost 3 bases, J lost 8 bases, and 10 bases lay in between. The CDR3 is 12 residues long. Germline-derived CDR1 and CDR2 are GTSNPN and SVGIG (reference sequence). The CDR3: CAWRTGGEKLFF. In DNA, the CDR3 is TGTGCCTGGAGGACAGGAGGGGAAAAACTGTTTTTT.

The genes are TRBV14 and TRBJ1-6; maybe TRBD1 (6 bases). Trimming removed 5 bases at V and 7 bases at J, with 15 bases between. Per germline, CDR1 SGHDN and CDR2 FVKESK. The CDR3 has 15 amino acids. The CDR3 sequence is CASSYYGQMNSPLHF. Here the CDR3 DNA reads TGTGCCAGCAGCTATTATGGACAGATGAATTCACCCCTCCACTTT.

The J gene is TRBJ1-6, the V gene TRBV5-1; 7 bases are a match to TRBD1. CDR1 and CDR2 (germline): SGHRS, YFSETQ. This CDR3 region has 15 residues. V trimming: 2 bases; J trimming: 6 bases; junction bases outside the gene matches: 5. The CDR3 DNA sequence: TGCGCCAGCAGCTTTGAAGGACAGGTTAATTCACCCCTCCACTTT. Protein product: CASSFEGQVNSPLHF.

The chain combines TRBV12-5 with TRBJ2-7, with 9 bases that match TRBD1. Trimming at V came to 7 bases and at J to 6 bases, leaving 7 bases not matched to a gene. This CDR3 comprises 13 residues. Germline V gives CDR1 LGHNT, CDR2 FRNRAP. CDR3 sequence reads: CASVRDREREQYF. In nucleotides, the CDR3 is TGTGCTAGTGTTCGGGACAGGGAGCGCGAGCAGTACTTC.